The 30 T cell receptor beta chains presented below share a single source sample, sequenced in a study of a mutant IDH1 vaccine in newly diagnosed glioma. The time point here: week 23, last vaccination. One vaccine dose held 300 ug of mutant IDH1 20-mer peptide and came with topical imiquimod. Their specific antigens are unknown. Data came from immunoSEQ multiplex PCR; TCRdb stores just in-frame clones and leaves some out. Counted here are roughly 52,000 clones, about 80% occurring once; the ten biggest clones make up more than 5.5%. Sequencing was performed on PBMCs, taken from a glioma patient whose treatment included an IDH1 peptide vaccine. The origin of the receptors is a man aged 35 to 55 with glioma.

The chain is built from TRBV19 and TRBJ1-2; 12 nucleotides match TRBD1. CDR3 length equals 16 residues. J lost 0 bases, V lost 3 bases, and 2 bases had no gene match. Germline CDR1 is LNHDA and CDR2 is SQIVND (reference sequence). The CDR3 coding sequence is TGTGCCAGTAGTATGGGACAGGGGGCTACTAACTATGGCTACACCTTC. Translating it yields CASSMGQGATNYGYTF.

The gene calls are TRBV6-5 and TRBJ1-2, with D unresolved. This CDR3 has 14 residues. The germline CDR1 and CDR2 sequences are MNHEY and SVGAGI. V dropped 1 base and J dropped 5 bases, with 11 bases sitting between them. The CDR3 DNA sequence: TGTGCCAGCAGTTACTTTCCCGTATATTATGGCTACACCTTC. As protein: CASSYFPVYYGYTF.

The chain employs TRBV6-5 and TRBJ1-5, with 8 positions matching TRBD1. Per germline, CDR1 MNHEY and CDR2 SVGAGI. The CDR3 spans 14 residues. V dropped 0 bases and J dropped 6; count of bases not matched to a gene: 1. The DNA of the CDR3 is TGTGCCAGCAGTTACTCGACAGGGGCTCAGCCCCAGCATTTT. Its translation: CASSYSTGAQPQHF.

CDR3 coding DNA: TGTGCCAGCCGGACTAGCGGGTACTACGAGCAGTACTTC. The encoded protein is CASRTSGYYEQYF. The V call is TRBV6-5, the J call TRBJ2-7, with 11 bases fitting TRBD2. The CDR3 sequence is 13 residues long. Germline V gene lookup returns CDR1 MNHEY and CDR2 SVGAGI. J was trimmed by 3 bases and V by 8 bases; bases with no gene match: 3.

The rearrangement joins TRBV6-4 to TRBJ1-1; no definite D call. The CDR3 totals 11 residues. V lost 3 bases to trimming and J lost 9 bases, with 8 bases between them. Germline CDR1 and CDR2: MRHNA and SNTAGT. Written as DNA, the CDR3 is TGTGCCAGCAGTGAGTCCCCTAAAGCTTTCTTT. It is translated as CASSESPKAFF.

The chain carries TRBV5-1 and TRBJ2-7; 11 nucleotides align to TRBD1. The trim removed 4 bases at V and 6 bases at J, leaving 9 bases unmatched. This CDR3 has 15 amino acids. Germline V CDR1 and CDR2: SGHRS, YFSETQ. The CDR3 is CASSPLGTGGFEQYF. Written as DNA, the CDR3 is TGCGCCAGCAGCCCCCTTGGGACAGGGGGGTTCGAGCAGTACTTC. The variable domain in full, completed from reference TRBV5-1 and TRBJ2-7, reads KAGVTQTPRYLIKTRGQQVTLSCSPISGHRSVSWYQQTPGQGLQFLFEYFSETQRNKGNFPGRFSGRQFSNSRSEMNVSTLELGDSALYLCASSPLGTGGFEQYFGPGTRLTVT.

The chain couples TRBV6-5 to TRBJ2-7; D gene unclear. Germline CDR1 MNHEY, CDR2 SVGAGI. CDR3 length equals 14 residues. V shed 0 bases and J shed 1 base, with 7 bases lying between them. The DNA of the CDR3 is TGTGCCAGCAGTTACTCCGAGACTTCCTACGAGCAGTACTTC. Amino acid sequence: CASSYSETSYEQYF.

This clone was counted once. This chain links TRBV6-5 with TRBJ2-2, with TRBD2 matching 7 bases. From germline, CDR1 is MNHEY and CDR2 SVGAGI. This CDR3 spans 13 amino acids. Germline trimming cut 7 bases from V and 5 bases from J; bases unmatched to any gene: 4. The CDR3: CASTTGGTGELFF. CDR3 coding DNA: TGTGCCAGCACAACCGGGGGGACCGGGGAGCTGTTTTTT.

This chain links TRBV27 with TRBJ1-1; D uncertain. Trimming took off 5 bases at V and 5 bases at J, with 21 bases between the two ends. CDR1 and CDR2 from the germline V gene are MNHEY and SMNVEV (reference sequence). The CDR3 has 16 amino acids. In DNA, the CDR3 is TGTGCCAGCAGTGGTGGGGTGGCGGGGTTAGTTACTGAAGCTTTCTTT. Translation: CASSGGVAGLVTEAFF.

This clone was detected once. This chain uses TRBV4-2 with TRBJ2-7; TRBD1 might be the D (5 bases). The CDR3 has 16 amino acids. V was cut by 4 bases and J by 2 bases, with 18 bases left in between. From germline, CDR1 is LGHNA and CDR2 YNFKEQ. The CDR3 DNA sequence: TGTGCCAGCAGCCCCAGGGTGTCGGCGAGCACCTACGAGCAGTACTTC. It codes for CASSPRVSASTYEQYF.

The chain combines TRBV7-2 with TRBJ1-2; 7 positions match TRBD1. With 5 bases clipped from V and 1 base from J, the junction kept 4 bases outside the gene matches. Germline V lookup: CDR1 SGHTA, CDR2 FQGNSA. The CDR3 loop spans 14 amino acids. CDR3 protein: CASSRDSLNYGYTF. CDR3 DNA: TGTGCCAGCAGCCGGGACAGTCTTAACTATGGCTACACCTTC.

The rearrangement joins TRBV5-1 to TRBJ2-3, with 12 bases identical to TRBD1. Germline CDR1 and CDR2: SGHRS and YFSETQ. With V trimmed by 4 bases and J by 5 bases, 8 bases remained unmatched. The CDR3 has 16 amino acids. In nucleotides, the CDR3 is TGCGCCAGCAGCGCCGCCGGGACAGGGGGCAAAGATACGCAGTATTTT. Protein product: CASSAAGTGGKDTQYF. The variable domain in full, with the rest retrieved from reference TRBV5-1 and TRBJ2-3, is KAGVTQTPRYLIKTRGQQVTLSCSPISGHRSVSWYQQTPGQGLQFLFEYFSETQRNKGNFPGRFSGRQFSNSRSEMNVSTLELGDSALYLCASSAAGTGGKDTQYFGPGTRLTVL.

V and J are TRBV5-5 and TRBJ2-7; D may correspond to TRBD1 or TRBD2 (5 bases each). This CDR3 has 14 amino acids. Deletions cut 2 bases from V and 1 base from J, with 10 bases between. Germline V gene sequence: CDR1 SGHKS, CDR2 YYEKEE (reference sequence). Here the CDR3 reads CASSLRGGSYEQYF. CDR3 bases: TGTGCCAGCAGCTTAAGGGGCGGGTCCTACGAGCAGTACTTC.

This clone was picked up one time. This chain links TRBV5-1 with TRBJ1-2, with TRBD1 matching over 10 bases. In germline, CDR1 is SGHRS, CDR2 YFSETQ. Trimming took 4 bases from V and 5 from J; bases not matched to a gene: 2. The CDR3 is 13 amino acids. The CDR3 sequence: CASSPGQGYGYTF. The DNA for the CDR3 is TGCGCCAGCAGCCCGGGACAGGGGTATGGCTACACCTTC. The full variable domain, rest sourced from reference TRBV5-1 and TRBJ1-2, is KAGVTQTPRYLIKTRGQQVTLSCSPISGHRSVSWYQQTPGQGLQFLFEYFSETQRNKGNFPGRFSGRQFSNSRSEMNVSTLELGDSALYLCASSPGQGYGYTFGSGTRLTVV.

This chain links TRBV30 with TRBJ1-4; D call uncertain. The CDR3 is 13 amino acids. V was pared by 3 bases and J by 5 bases, with 10 bases between. From germline, CDR1 is GTSNPN and CDR2 SVGIG (reference sequence). The CDR3 protein is CAWSPLRNEKLFF. CDR3 bases: TGTGCCTGGAGCCCCCTCAGGAATGAAAAACTGTTTTTT.

In this sample, this clone turned up a few times. This chain links TRBV2 with TRBJ2-7, with 8 bases lining up with TRBD1. The junction had 4 bases not matched to a gene; V was cut back by 6 bases and J by 0 bases. The CDR3 runs to 14 residues. Germline V CDR1 and CDR2: SNHLY, FYNNEI. The CDR3 DNA is TGTGCCAGCAGACCCCAGGGGGCCTCCTACGAGCAGTACTTC. This sequence encodes CASRPQGASYEQYF. Full variable domain (missing parts from reference TRBV2 and TRBJ2-7): EPEVTQTPSHQVTQMGQEVILRCVPISNHLYFYWYRQILGQKVEFLVSFYNNEISEKSEIFDDQFSVERPDGSNFTLKIRSTKLEDSAMYFCASRPQGASYEQYFGPGTRLTVT.

The table lists this clone with a count of one. The chain employs TRBV6-1 and TRBJ2-7, with D possibly matching TRBD1 (6 bases). V lost 6 bases to trimming and J lost 0 bases, with 15 bases between them. Germline CDR1 and CDR2: MNHNS and SASEGT. The CDR3 has 15 residues. CDR3 in DNA: TGTGCCAGCAGGGACGGGACACTCAGCTCCTACGAGCAGTACTTC. Translated: CASRDGTLSSYEQYF.

This sequence joins TRBV5-1 and TRBJ1-6; 9 nucleotides line up with TRBD1. The CDR3 is 15 residues long. The germline CDR1 and CDR2 sequences are SGHRS and YFSETQ. V shed 0 bases and J 8 bases; nucleotides not matched to a gene: 3. Written as DNA, the CDR3 is TGCGCCAGCAGCTTGGTCGGACAGGGGTATTCACCCCTCCACTTT. Translating gives CASSLVGQGYSPLHF. Filled out from reference TRBV5-1 and TRBJ1-6, the complete variable domain reads KAGVTQTPRYLIKTRGQQVTLSCSPISGHRSVSWYQQTPGQGLQFLFEYFSETQRNKGNFPGRFSGRQFSNSRSEMNVSTLELGDSALYLCASSLVGQGYSPLHFGNGTRLTVT.

V and J are TRBV27 and TRBJ2-7; 7 bases align to TRBD1. The CDR3 covers 14 residues. The V gene end was trimmed by 2 bases and the J gene end by 6 bases; junction bases not matched to a gene: 7. Germline CDR1 MNHEY, CDR2 SMNVEV (reference sequence). CDR3 residues: CASSLAGGRFEQYF. CDR3 bases: TGTGCCAGCAGTTTAGCAGGGGGTCGGTTCGAGCAGTACTTC.

The rearrangement links TRBV19 to TRBJ1-5; the match to TRBD1 covers 7 bases. CDR3 size: 15 residues. CDR1 and CDR2 (germline): LNHDA, SQIVND (reference sequence). V trimming: 3 bases; J trimming: 6 bases; junction bases outside the gene matches: 8. Written as DNA, the CDR3 is TGTGCCAGTAGTATTACCCTCTCAGGGGGTCAGCCCCAGCATTTT. Encoded protein: CASSITLSGGQPQHF.

CDR3 in DNA: TGTGCCAGCAGTGCAGGGGTGGTAGCCTTTGTGGGAGATACGCAGTATTTT. Amino acids: CASSAGVVAFVGDTQYF. The chain is built from TRBV6-1 and TRBJ2-3, with D possibly matching TRBD1 (6 bases). Germline V gene sequence: CDR1 MNHNS, CDR2 SASEGT. This CDR3 has 17 amino acids. V gave up 4 bases and J gave up 5 bases, with 22 bases separating them.

This chain links TRBV2 with TRBJ1-4; the match to TRBD1 covers 7 bases. The CDR3 runs 18 residues. Germline V CDR1 and CDR2: SNHLY, FYNNEI. The trim removed 7 bases at V and 5 bases at J, leaving 19 bases unmatched. The CDR3, as DNA: TGTGCCAGCACTCCCTTAAGCCGTGCGACAGGGTTCAATGAAAAACTGTTTTTT. This translates into CASTPLSRATGFNEKLFF.

Worth noting for this clone: Distinct nucleotide sequences in the sample also encode this CDR3. The chain couples TRBV6-5 to TRBJ1-2, with no clear D. The V gene's germline CDR1 is MNHEY and CDR2 SVGAGI. CDR3 length equals 13 residues. Trimming removed 0 bases at V and 2 bases at J, with 4 bases between. In DNA form, the CDR3 reads TGTGCCAGCAGTTACTCGGGCAACTATGGCTACACCTTC. This codes for CASSYSGNYGYTF.

This sequence joins TRBV6-5 and TRBJ1-1; 7 bases agree with TRBD1. With 6 bases clipped from V and 1 base from J, the junction kept 8 bases outside the gene matches. The CDR3 consists of 15 residues. Looked up from germline, CDR1 is MNHEY and CDR2 is SVGAGI. CDR3 sequence reads: CASRNRDRRNTEAFF. The DNA for the CDR3 is TGTGCCAGCAGAAACCGGGACAGAAGGAACACTGAAGCTTTCTTT.

This clone was observed a few times. The chain joins TRBV7-6 to TRBJ1-1; no definite D call. Deletions cut 5 bases from V and 1 base from J, with 14 bases between. Germline V gives CDR1 SGHVS, CDR2 FNYEAQ. CDR3 length equals 15 residues. The CDR3 spells CASSQTTEPNTEAFF. In nucleotides, the CDR3 is TGTGCCAGCAGCCAGACAACCGAGCCGAACACTGAAGCTTTCTTT.

V gene TRBV5-6 combines with J gene TRBJ1-2, with D uncertain. In germline, CDR1 is SGHDT, CDR2 YYEEEE. Trimming left V 0 bases short and J 3 bases short, with 12 bases between. This CDR3 comprises 15 residues. The DNA of the CDR3 is TGTGCCAGCAGCTTGGCGCCGGTTGGCGACTATGGCTACACCTTC. It specifies CASSLAPVGDYGYTF.

The V gene is TRBV5-1, the J gene TRBJ1-1; D remains unclear. This CDR3 is 14 amino acids long. CDR1 SGHRS and CDR2 YFSETQ come from the germline V gene. Trimming cost V 0 bases and J 8 bases, with 14 bases left between them. DNA for the CDR3: TGCGCCAGCAGCTTGGAGGCAGGTAGTACCGAAGCTTTCTTT. Amino acids: CASSLEAGSTEAFF.

This sequence joins TRBV5-6 and TRBJ1-2, with D tentatively TRBD1 (6 bases). This CDR3 spans 16 amino acids. Germline loops: CDR1 SGHDT, CDR2 YYEEEE. Between the trimmed V and J ends, which lost 4 bases and 2 bases, there was a span of 18 bases. The CDR3 DNA reads as TGTGCCAGCAGCCCCGAGGGCTGGGACAACAACTATGGCTACACCTTC. Its translation is CASSPEGWDNNYGYTF. The full variable domain, rest sourced from reference TRBV5-6 and TRBJ1-2, is DAGVTQSPTHLIKTRGQQVTLRCSPKSGHDTVSWYQQALGQGPQFIFQYYEEEERQRGNFPDRFSGHQFPNYSSELNVNALLLGDSALYLCASSPEGWDNNYGYTFGSGTRLTVV.

This chain links TRBV7-2 with TRBJ1-5; D remains unclear. There are 14 residues in the CDR3. Germline V gene sequence: CDR1 SGHTA, CDR2 FQGNSA. V gave up 2 bases and J gave up 0 bases, with 5 bases separating them. The CDR3 region is CASSLSDSNQPQHF. For the CDR3, the DNA is TGTGCCAGCAGCTTATCAGATAGCAATCAGCCCCAGCATTTT.

The V gene is TRBV10-1, the J gene TRBJ2-7; TRBD1 might be the D (6 bases). This CDR3 has 12 residues. V was pared by 0 bases and J by 11 bases, with 11 bases between. Germline values: CDR1 WNHNN, CDR2 SYGVQD (reference sequence). For the CDR3, the DNA is TGCGCCAGCAGTGAGTCGCTCCAGGGGAAGTACTTC. Amino acid sequence: CASSESLQGKYF.